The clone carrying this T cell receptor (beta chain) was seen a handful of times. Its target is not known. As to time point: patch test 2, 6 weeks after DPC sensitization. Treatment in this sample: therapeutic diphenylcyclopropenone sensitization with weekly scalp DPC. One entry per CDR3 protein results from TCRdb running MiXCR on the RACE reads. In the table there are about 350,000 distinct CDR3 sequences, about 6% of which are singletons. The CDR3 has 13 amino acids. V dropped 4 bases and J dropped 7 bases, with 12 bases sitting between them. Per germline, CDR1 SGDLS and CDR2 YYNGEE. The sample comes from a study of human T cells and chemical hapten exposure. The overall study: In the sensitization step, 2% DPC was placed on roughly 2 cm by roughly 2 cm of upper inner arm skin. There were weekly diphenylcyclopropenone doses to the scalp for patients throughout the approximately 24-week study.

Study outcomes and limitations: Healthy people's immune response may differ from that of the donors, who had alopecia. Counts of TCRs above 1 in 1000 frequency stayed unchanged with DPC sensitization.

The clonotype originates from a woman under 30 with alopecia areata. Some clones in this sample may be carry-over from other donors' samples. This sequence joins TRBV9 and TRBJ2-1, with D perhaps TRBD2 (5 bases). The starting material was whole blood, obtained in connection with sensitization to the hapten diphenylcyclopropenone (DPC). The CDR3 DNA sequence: TGTGCCAGCAGCCCCCCAAGGGAGAATGAGCAGTTCTTC. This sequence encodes CASSPPRENEQFF.